The rows below give T cell receptor beta chains drawn from one sample of a study of T cell responses to AZD1222 COVID-19 vaccine. Libraries were prepared by immunoSEQ multiplex PCR; TCRdb keeps only in-frame clonotypes and omits some of them. The sample carries over 100,000 clones, approximately 85% recorded once. The source was peripheral blood, collected 28 days after the second dose of the MenACWY control vaccine. The receptors here all came from an adult who received the MenACWY meningococcal vaccine as a control. Each CDR3 is given with its conserved first and last residue. The D gene is left open where the match is weak. Not all rows give a size; the values are once, few, many and, for expanded clones, a class.

.,TRBD1,TRBJ1-3,TRBV28,CASSRGLSGNTIYF,TGTGCCAGCAGCAGGGGGCTCTCTGGAAACACCATATATTTT
.,.,TRBJ2-3,TRBV5-1,CASSYRRSTDTQYF,TGCGCCAGCAGCTACAGACGGAGCACAGATACGCAGTATTTT
.,TRBD1,TRBJ1-2,TRBV6-5,CASSRQGAYGYTF,TGTGCCAGCAGTCGACAGGGCGCCTATGGCTACACCTTC
once,TRBD2,TRBJ2-3,TRBV13,CASTATTGGRDTQYF,TGTGCCAGCACTGCTACGACGGGGGGGCGAGATACGCAGTATTTT
once,.,TRBJ1-2,TRBV6-2/TRBV6-3,CASSYSTNYGYTF,TGTGCCAGCAGTTACAGTACTAACTATGGCTACACCTTC
.,.,TRBJ1-1,TRBV10-1,CASSEPGGGTEAFF,TGCGCCAGCAGTGAGCCGGGGGGAGGTACTGAAGCTTTCTTT
.,.,TRBJ1-2,TRBV6-2/TRBV6-3,CASSSQNAAYGYTF,TGTGCCAGCAGTTCCCAAAACGCCGCCTATGGCTACACCTTC
.,.,TRBJ1-2,TRBV5-1,CASSLLTGNGYTF,TGCGCCAGCAGCTTATTAACAGGGAATGGCTACACCTTC
.,TRBD2,TRBJ2-1,TRBV11-3,CASSFRLAGGRNEQFF,TGTGCCAGCAGCTTCAGACTAGCGGGAGGCCGAAATGAGCAGTTCTTC
once,.,TRBJ2-3,TRBV4-3,CASSQGLSGVGTDTQYF,TGCGCCAGCAGCCAAGGCTTAAGCGGAGTTGGCACAGATACGCAGTATTTT
.,TRBD1,TRBJ2-7,TRBV3-1/TRBV3-2,CASSQMGQGGSYEQYF,TGTGCCAGCAGCCAAATGGGACAGGGAGGCAGCTACGAGCAGTACTTC
.,.,TRBJ2-5,TRBV7-3,CASSPHDKETQYF,TGTGCCAGCAGCCCCCATGACAAAGAGACCCAGTACTTC
.,.,TRBJ1-2,TRBV12-3/TRBV12-4,CASSFGHLRGYTF,TGTGCCAGCAGTTTTGGACATTTACGAGGCTACACCTTC
once,TRBD1,TRBJ1-2,TRBV5-1,CASSSRQGARGGYTF,TGCGCCAGCAGCTCCCGACAGGGGGCCCGTGGGGGCTACACCTTC
once,TRBD2,TRBJ2-1,TRBV5-6,CASSPEAGGSYNEQFF,TGTGCCAGCAGCCCGGAAGCGGGAGGCTCCTACAATGAGCAGTTCTTC
.,.,TRBJ2-7,TRBV6-5,CASISPVGHEQYF,TGTGCCAGCATCAGCCCGGTAGGCCACGAGCAGTACTTC
.,TRBD1,TRBJ1-6,TRBV3-1/TRBV3-2,CASSQGGTGGNSPLHF,TGTGCCAGCAGCCAAGGAGGTACAGGGGGTAATTCACCCCTCCACTTT
.,.,TRBJ1-5,TRBV4-2,CASSLVGNQPQHF,TGTGCCAGCAGCCTGGTCGGAAATCAGCCCCAGCATTTT
few,TRBD1,TRBJ1-2,TRBV5-1,CASSLGQGTNYGYTF,TGCGCCAGCAGCTTGGGACAGGGGACTAACTATGGCTACACCTTC
.,.,TRBJ1-1,TRBV7-6,CASSLGGANTEAFF,TGTGCCAGCAGCTTAGGGGGGGCGAACACTGAAGCTTTCTTT
once,.,TRBJ2-1,TRBV7-7,CASSFGGTFNEQFF,TGTGCTAGCAGCTTTGGCGGGACTTTTAATGAGCAGTTCTTC
.,TRBD1,TRBJ2-2,TRBV5-5,CASSESGGATGELFF,TGTGCCAGCAGTGAATCAGGGGGCGCAACCGGGGAGCTGTTTTTT
few,.,TRBJ2-2,TRBV6-4,CASSEASWGGELFF,TGTGCCAGCAGTGAAGCATCGTGGGGAGGGGAGCTGTTTTTT
.,TRBD1,TRBJ2-7,TRBV30,CAWCPGTGVWDEQYF,TGTGCCTGGTGTCCCGGGACAGGAGTATGGGACGAGCAGTACTTC
.,TRBD2,TRBJ2-7,TRBV18,CASSPPGGVYEQYF,TGTGCCAGCTCACCACCCGGGGGGGTCTACGAGCAGTACTTC
few,.,TRBJ1-1,TRBV23-1,CASSLARTAFF,TGCGCCAGCAGTCTGGCGAGGACAGCTTTCTTT
once,.,TRBJ1-2,TRBV21-1,CASPGTANF,TGTGCCAGCCCCGGGACAGCAAACTTC
.,TRBD2,TRBJ2-3,TRBV4-1,CASSKTLGLANASTDTQYF,TGCGCCAGCAGCAAAACTCTGGGACTAGCGAACGCTAGCACAGATACGCAGTATTTT
.,TRBD2,TRBJ2-7,TRBV13,CASSLGLAGFSYEQYF,TGTGCCAGCAGCTTAGGTCTAGCGGGCTTCTCCTACGAGCAGTACTTC
.,.,TRBJ2-3,TRBV28,CASSLRGYSTDTQYF,TGTGCCAGCAGTCTCAGGGGCTATAGCACAGATACGCAGTATTTT
once,.,TRBJ1-6,TRBV7-3,CASSFTSSYNSPLHF,TGTGCCAGCAGCTTCACAAGCTCCTATAATTCACCCCTCCACTTT
once,.,TRBJ1-1,TRBV19,CASSPQGTNTEAFF,TGTGCCAGTAGTCCTCAGGGGACGAACACTGAAGCTTTCTTT
once,.,TRBJ1-5,TRBV28,CASSLWDPNQPQHF,TGTGCCAGCAGTTTATGGGACCCCAATCAGCCCCAGCATTTT
few,.,TRBJ2-7,TRBV7-9,CASSLSEYEQYF,TGTGCCAGCAGCTTGTCGGAATACGAGCAGTACTTC
.,.,TRBJ2-2,TRBV6-1,CASSVFRDSTLRTGELFF,TGTGCCAGCAGTGTTTTCCGGGACTCTACTTTGCGGACCGGGGAGCTGTTTTTT
.,TRBD2,TRBJ2-1,TRBV10-2,CASRPLAGGPSEQFF,TGCGCCAGCAGACCGCTAGCGGGGGGGCCTTCTGAGCAGTTCTTC
few,.,TRBJ1-2,TRBV7-9,CASSLGPANYGYTF,TGTGCCAGCAGCTTAGGGCCCGCTAACTATGGCTACACCTTC
.,TRBD2,TRBJ2-7,TRBV7-9,CASSLAGRPYEQYF,TGTGCCAGCAGCTTAGCCGGGAGGCCATACGAGCAGTACTTC
once,.,TRBJ1-5,TRBV5-6,CASSLWARSPSNQPQHF,TGTGCCAGCAGCTTGTGGGCCAGGAGCCCCTCTAATCAGCCCCAGCATTTT
.,TRBD1,TRBJ1-1,TRBV6-5,CASSYSLGGMNTEAFF,TGTGCCAGCAGTTACTCTCTAGGGGGCATGAACACTGAAGCTTTCTTT